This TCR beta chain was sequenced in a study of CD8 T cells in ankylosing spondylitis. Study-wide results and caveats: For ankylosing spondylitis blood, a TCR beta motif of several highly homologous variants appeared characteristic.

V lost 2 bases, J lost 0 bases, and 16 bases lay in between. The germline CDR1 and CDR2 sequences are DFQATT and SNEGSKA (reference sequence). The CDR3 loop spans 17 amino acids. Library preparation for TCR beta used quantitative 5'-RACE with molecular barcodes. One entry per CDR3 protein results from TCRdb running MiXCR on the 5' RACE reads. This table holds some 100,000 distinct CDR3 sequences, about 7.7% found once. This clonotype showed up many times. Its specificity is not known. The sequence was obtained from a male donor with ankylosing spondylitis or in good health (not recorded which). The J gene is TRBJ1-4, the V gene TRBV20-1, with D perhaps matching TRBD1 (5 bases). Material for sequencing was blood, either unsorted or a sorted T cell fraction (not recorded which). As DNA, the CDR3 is TGCAGTGCTAGACCTACAGGAACGCGTGCAACTAATGAAAAACTGTTTTTT. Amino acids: CSARPTGTRATNEKLFF.